Here is one TCR beta chain with its context. Original methodology: Estimates of nucleated cell counts were drawn from the amplification of reference gene primers. Repertoires were generated with immunoSEQ multiplex PCR, while TCRdb's copy carries only in-frame clones and drops some. V and J calls plus clone size are reproduced from that table; the DNA served to infer D and trimming. The sample consists of tens of thousands of clones, approximately 82% of them appearing once. Trimming left V 0 bases short and J 8 bases short, with 13 bases between. The V gene's germline CDR1 is SGHDN and CDR2 FVKESK. This CDR3 contains 14 residues. These data are taken from a study of blood T cell repertoires in COVID-19. The wider study: COVID-19 samples collected from the United States, Italy and Spain covered acute and convalescent phases. PBMCs, B-cell-depleted T cells, or T cells provided the cDNA or gDNA that made up the material.

The source of this sequence is a human donor in a cohort sampled during active COVID-19. The rearrangement joins TRBV14 to TRBJ1-1; unclear D gene. The sequenced sample consisted of peripheral blood. The CDR3 coding sequence is TGTGCCAGCAGCCAAGATGGTGCGGTGGCAGAAGCTTTCTTT. Translated, it gives CASSQDGAVAEAFF.